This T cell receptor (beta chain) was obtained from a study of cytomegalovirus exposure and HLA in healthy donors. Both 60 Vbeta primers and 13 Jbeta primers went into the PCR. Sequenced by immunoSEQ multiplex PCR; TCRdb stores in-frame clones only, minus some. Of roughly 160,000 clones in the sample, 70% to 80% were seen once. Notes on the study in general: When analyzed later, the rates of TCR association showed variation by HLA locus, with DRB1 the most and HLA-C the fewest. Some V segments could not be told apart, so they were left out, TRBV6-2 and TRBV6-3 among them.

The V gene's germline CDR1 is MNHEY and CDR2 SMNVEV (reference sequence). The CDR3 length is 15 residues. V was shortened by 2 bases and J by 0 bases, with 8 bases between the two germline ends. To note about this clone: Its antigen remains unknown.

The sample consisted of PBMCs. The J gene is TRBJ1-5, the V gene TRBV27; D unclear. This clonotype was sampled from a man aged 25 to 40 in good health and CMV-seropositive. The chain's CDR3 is CASSLEGYSNQPQHF. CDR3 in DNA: TGTGCCAGCAGTTTAGAGGGCTATAGCAATCAGCCCCAGCATTTT.